A single sample is the source of the 17 T cell receptor beta chains below, sequenced in a study of blood T cell repertoires in COVID-19. Repertoires were generated with immunoSEQ multiplex PCR, while TCRdb's copy carries only in-frame clones and drops some. The data hold over 300,000 clones, with around 90% observed a single time. Sequencing used peripheral blood. The receptors were sampled from a man in his late teens or twenties with active or convalescent COVID-19.

CDR3 nucleotide sequence: TGCGCCAGCAGTGGTGGGGGCTCGACCAAAAACATTCAGTACTTC. As protein: CASSGGGSTKNIQYF. This chain joins TRBV23-1 and TRBJ2-4; a possible D gene is TRBD1 (6 bases). TRBV23-1 is noted as an ORF with a role that remains uncertain. The CDR3 sequence is 15 residues long. Trimming stripped 5 bases from V and 2 bases from J, with 13 bases between.

The V call is TRBV3-1 (or the pseudogene TRBV3-2), the J call TRBJ2-2; 8 nucleotides match TRBD1. Germline-derived CDR1 and CDR2 are LGHDT and YNNKEL (reference sequence). V dropped 0 bases and J dropped 6; count of bases not matched to a gene: 6. The CDR3 totals 16 residues. CDR3 protein: CASSQEVAQGAGELFF. In DNA, the CDR3 is TGTGCCAGCAGCCAAGAAGTCGCACAGGGGGCCGGGGAGCTGTTTTTT.

J is TRBJ1-4 and V is TRBV19, with a tentative D call TRBD1 (6 bases). CDR1 is LNHDA and CDR2 is SQIVND in the germline V gene (reference sequence). This CDR3 contains 13 residues. Trimming stripped 6 bases from V and 8 bases from J, with 13 bases between. CDR3 nucleotides: TGTGCCAGTAGCGTTGGGGGCAACGAAAAACTGTTTTTT. It codes for CASSVGGNEKLFF.

CDR3 nucleotides: TGTGCCAGCAGCTATCTGGTACGGGGGGGGCAAGAGACCCAGTACTTC. It yields the protein CASSYLVRGGQETQYF. The rearrangement joins TRBV7-9 to TRBJ2-5, with 8 bases that match TRBD2. This CDR3 comprises 16 residues. V lost 4 bases, J lost 2 bases, and 9 bases stayed unmatched. Per the germline V gene, CDR1 is SEHNR and CDR2 is FQNEAQ (reference sequence).

V and J are TRBV7-9 and TRBJ1-5, with no clear D. The V gene's germline CDR1 is SEHNR and CDR2 FQNEAQ (reference sequence). The CDR3 is made up of 17 amino acids. V was clipped by 1 base and J by 1 base, with 14 bases between them. CDR3 protein: CASSLDTQAGSNQPQHF. CDR3 nucleotide sequence: TGTGCCAGCAGCTTAGATACTCAGGCGGGGAGCAATCAGCCCCAGCATTTT. Combining the CDR3 with reference TRBV7-9 and TRBJ1-5 gives the whole variable domain DTGVSQNPRHKITKRGQNVTFRCDPISEHNRLYWYRQTLGQGPEFLTYFQNEAQLEKSRLLSDRFSAERPKGSFSTLEIQRTEQGDSAMYLCASSLDTQAGSNQPQHFGDGTRLSIL.

This chain joins TRBV28 and TRBJ2-7; perhaps TRBD2 as D (5 bases). The CDR3 consists of 14 residues. CDR1 and CDR2 from the germline V gene are MDHEN and SYDVKM. V was clipped by 6 bases and J by 0 bases, with 12 bases between them. The DNA for the CDR3 is TGTGCCAGCAGCCCAGGACGGGGCTCCTACGAGCAGTACTTC. Translating it yields CASSPGRGSYEQYF.

This clone was recorded only once. This sequence joins TRBV18 and TRBJ2-2; 10 bases are shared with TRBD1. V shed 6 bases, J shed 6 bases, and the junction held 7 bases outside the gene matches. The V gene's germline CDR1 is KGHSH and CDR2 LQKENI. The CDR3 length is 15 residues. The CDR3 sequence is CASSADRGFAGELFF. The CDR3 coding sequence is TGTGCCAGCTCCGCGGACAGGGGGTTCGCCGGGGAGCTGTTTTTT.

The chain couples TRBV10-3 to TRBJ2-1, with TRBD1 matching over 8 bases. V shed 4 bases and J 0 bases; nucleotides not matched to a gene: 5. There are 16 residues in the CDR3. The V gene's germline CDR1 is ENHRY and CDR2 SYGVKD. The CDR3 loop is CAISGRQGNSYNEQFF. The CDR3 DNA is TGTGCCATCAGTGGGCGACAGGGGAACTCCTACAATGAGCAGTTCTTC.

The chain combines TRBV5-6 with TRBJ1-2, with 8 nucleotides matching TRBD1. This CDR3 is 15 amino acids long. The ends lost 0 bases at V and 7 bases at J; junction bases unmatched: 8. Germline lookup yields CDR1 SGHDT and CDR2 YYEEEE. The CDR3 DNA follows: TGTGCCAGCAGCTTGGAGTTTGCAGGGGGCAGTGGCTACACCTTC. This translates into CASSLEFAGGSGYTF.

The chain links TRBV7-8 to TRBJ1-1; no definite D call. The CDR3 is made up of 14 amino acids. The V gene lost 5 bases and the J gene lost 1 base, with 11 bases spanning the gap. Germline V gives CDR1 SGHVS, CDR2 FQNEAQ. In DNA form, the CDR3 reads TGTGCCAGCAGCCGAGGTCTCGGGAACACTGAAGCTTTCTTT. Its protein product is CASSRGLGNTEAFF.

The CDR3 region is CASTQGGDTIYF. CDR3 sequence (DNA): TGTGCCAGCACCCAAGGGGGGGACACCATATATTTT. The chain employs TRBV7-8 and TRBJ1-3; tentative D call: TRBD1 (6 bases). Trimming stripped 7 bases from V and 8 bases from J, with 12 bases between. CDR3 size: 12 residues. Germline V gives CDR1 SGHVS, CDR2 FQNEAQ.

The chain is built from TRBV15 and TRBJ1-2; D may be TRBD1 (6 bases). The germline V and J ends were trimmed by 6 bases and 4 bases, with 15 bases remaining between them. Germline values: CDR1 LNHNV, CDR2 YYDKDF (reference sequence). The length of the CDR3 is 14 residues. The CDR3 loop is CATSKDRDTYGYTF. The CDR3 DNA is TGTGCCACCAGTAAAGACCGGGACACCTATGGCTACACCTTC.

This clone was observed once. This CDR3 reads CASSPKATGQDEQYF. The CDR3 region has the DNA TGTGCCAGCAGCCCAAAGGCGACAGGGCAAGACGAGCAGTACTTC. The chain carries TRBV3-1 (or the pseudogene TRBV3-2) and TRBJ2-7; 7 bases are shared with TRBD1. CDR3 length: 15 residues. With V trimmed by 4 bases and J by 5 bases, 11 bases remained unmatched. Per the germline V gene, CDR1 is LGHDT and CDR2 is YNNKEL (reference sequence).

The V call is TRBV2, the J call TRBJ2-1; 7 bases are a match to TRBD2. Looked up from germline, CDR1 is SNHLY and CDR2 is FYNNEI. Trimming took 6 bases from V and 0 from J; bases not matched to a gene: 5. CDR3 length: 15 amino acids. The CDR3 DNA reads TGTGCCAGCAGCGCAAGCGGGAACTCCTACAATGAGCAGTTCTTC. Residues: CASSASGNSYNEQFF.

In nucleotides, the CDR3 is TGTGCCAGCAGTTCCCCAGCGGGGGGATCCCACGAGCAGTACTTC. Translated, it gives CASSSPAGGSHEQYF. The J gene is TRBJ2-7, the V gene TRBV6-2 or TRBV6-3; TRBD2 aligns across 9 bases. With V trimmed by 4 bases and J by 5 bases, 9 bases remained unmatched. The CDR3 spans 15 residues. Germline CDR1 reads MNHEY; CDR2 reads SVGEGT.

The chain joins TRBV4-1 to TRBJ1-5, with 8 positions matching TRBD1. There are 19 residues in the CDR3. The V gene end was trimmed by 0 bases and the J gene end by 11 bases; junction bases not matched to a gene: 21. Germline loops: CDR1 MGHRA, CDR2 YSYEKL. This CDR3 is CASSQEASGGSGIIRAQHF. CDR3 DNA sequence: TGCGCCAGCAGCCAAGAGGCGTCAGGGGGCTCAGGGATCATCAGGGCCCAGCATTTT.

This clone was seen a few times. The rearrangement joins TRBV6-5 to TRBJ1-6; 7 bases line up with TRBD1. CDR3 length: 14 residues. Germline values: CDR1 MNHEY, CDR2 SVGAGI. The junction had 3 bases not matched to a gene; V was cut back by 8 bases and J by 2 bases. CDR3 region: CASSGGPYNSPLHF. The CDR3 DNA sequence: TGTGCCAGCTCAGGGGGGCCCTATAATTCACCCCTCCACTTT.